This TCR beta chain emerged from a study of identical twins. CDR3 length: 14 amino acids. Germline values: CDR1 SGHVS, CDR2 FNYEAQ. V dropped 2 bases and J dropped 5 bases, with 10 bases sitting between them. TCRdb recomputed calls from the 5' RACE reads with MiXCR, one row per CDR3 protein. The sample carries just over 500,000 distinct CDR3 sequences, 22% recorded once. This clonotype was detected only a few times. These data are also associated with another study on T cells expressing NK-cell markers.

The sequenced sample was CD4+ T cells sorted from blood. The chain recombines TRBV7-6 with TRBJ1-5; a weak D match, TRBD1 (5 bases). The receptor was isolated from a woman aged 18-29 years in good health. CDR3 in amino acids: CASSLLTGDQPQHF. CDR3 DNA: TGTGCCAGCAGCTTACTGACGGGGGATCAGCCCCAGCATTTT.